This passage covers 3 T cell receptor beta chains from one sample sequenced in a study of blood T cell repertoires in COVID-19. Data came from immunoSEQ multiplex PCR; TCRdb stores just in-frame clones and leaves some out. The sample lists approximately 65,000 clones, 86% occurring once. Sequenced sample: peripheral blood. The receptors shown here come from a man aged 35 to 55 with acute or convalescent COVID-19.

This chain uses TRBV18 with TRBJ2-7; D call uncertain. The V and J ends lost 3 bases and 0 bases respectively, with 6 bases between them. Germline CDR1 is KGHSH and CDR2 is LQKENI. This CDR3 has 13 residues. The DNA of the CDR3 is TGTGCCAGCTCACCTTCGGGCTCCTACGAGCAGTACTTC. Protein: CASSPSGSYEQYF.

This clone was observed once. The V call is TRBV3-1 (or the pseudogene TRBV3-2), the J call TRBJ2-1; TRBD2 matches at 8 bases. Trimming took 4 bases from V and 10 from J; bases not matched to a gene: 12. Germline CDR1 LGHDT, CDR2 YNNKEL (reference sequence). CDR3 length: 15 residues. The CDR3 DNA reads TGTGCCAGCAGCCCCTCCGGGACTAGGATTGGCGAGCAGTTCTTC. Translating gives CASSPSGTRIGEQFF.

The chain couples TRBV5-6 to TRBJ2-5; 8 positions match TRBD1. CDR1 is SGHDT and CDR2 is YYEEEE in the germline V gene. Losses at the gene ends were 3 bases for V and 5 bases for J; bases not matched to a gene: 3. The CDR3 is made up of 13 amino acids. CDR3 sequence reads: CASSSGGAETQYF. The CDR3 DNA reads as TGTGCCAGCAGCTCAGGGGGCGCCGAGACCCAGTACTTC.